These 17 T cell receptor beta chains were sequenced from one sample in a study of T cell responses to AZD1222 COVID-19 vaccine (dated by TCRdb to the early 2020s). The library was prepared using the immunoSEQ multiplex PCR assay. TCRdb mirrors the immuneACCESS table, restricted to in-frame sequences. Some clones are absent from its copies; in checked studies, under half trace to an unresolved V gene, and the reason for the others is unknown. This sample is represented by approximately 150,000 clones; about 91% of them were singletons. The ten largest clonotypes hold roughly 2% of the sample. The intended sense of this specimen's time point label: baseline before first vaccination. The sequencing used peripheral blood, collected on day 0 of AZD1222 vaccination. These receptors were taken from an adult in good health.

A word on this clone: Other DNA sequences in the sample encode the same CDR3. V and J are TRBV9 and TRBJ2-2; no definite D call. Germline V gene sequence: CDR1 SGDLS, CDR2 YYNGEE. This CDR3 comprises 11 residues. Trimming took 2 bases from V and 7 from J, leaving 3 bases between them. The CDR3 DNA is TGTGCCAGCAGCGTTGGCGGGGAGCTGTTTTTT. Residues: CASSVGGELFF.

The chain has TRBV7-2 and TRBJ1-6, with a weak D call TRBD1 (5 bases). From germline, CDR1 is SGHTA and CDR2 FQGNSA. Trimming pared 6 bases from V and 7 bases from J, leaving 13 bases between. CDR3 length equals 14 residues. The CDR3 spells CASSFQGNNSPLHF. The CDR3 nucleotides are TGTGCCAGCAGTTTTCAGGGAAACAATTCACCCCTCCACTTT.

This clone was picked up a small number of times. This sequence joins TRBV20-1 and TRBJ2-1; maybe TRBD1 (5 bases). V lost 4 bases to trimming and J lost 10 bases, with 11 bases between them. Germline V gene sequence: CDR1 DFQATT, CDR2 SNEGSKA (reference sequence). The CDR3 extends over 11 amino acids. This chain's CDR3 is CSAKGVDEQFF. DNA for the CDR3: TGCAGTGCTAAAGGGGTTGACGAGCAGTTCTTC.

V is TRBV20-1 and J is TRBJ1-5, with no clear D. CDR3 length equals 17 residues. Trimming removed 3 bases at V and 0 bases at J, with 18 bases between. CDR1 and CDR2 from the germline V gene are DFQATT and SNEGSKA (reference sequence). The CDR3 region has the DNA TGCAGTGCTAGTCCATCGATAGGCGGGCATAGCAATCAGCCCCAGCATTTT. Translated, it gives CSASPSIGGHSNQPQHF.

This chain joins TRBV11-2 and TRBJ1-2, with TRBD1 as a possible D gene (6 bases). Germline-derived CDR1 and CDR2 are SGHAT and FQNNGV. CDR3 length: 16 amino acids. The V and J ends lost 4 bases and 1 base respectively, with 16 bases between them. DNA of the CDR3: TGTGCCAGCAGCTACGACAGGTTATCACTTAACTATGGCTACACCTTC. Translation: CASSYDRLSLNYGYTF. The entire variable domain, with the rest obtained from reference TRBV11-2 and TRBJ1-2, is as follows: EAGVAQSPRYKIIEKRQSVAFWCNPISGHATLYWYQQILGQGPKLLIQFQNNGVVDDSQLPKDRFSAERLKGVDSTLKIQPAKLEDSAVYLCASSYDRLSLNYGYTFGSGTRLTVV.

This clone has only one observation. The V call is TRBV6-2 or TRBV6-3, the J call TRBJ1-1; D remains ambiguous. Germline V gene lookup returns CDR1 MNHEY and CDR2 SVGEGT. This CDR3 comprises 12 residues. V lost 4 bases and J lost 0, with 3 bases in between. Here the CDR3 reads CASSWMNTEAFF. The CDR3 DNA follows: TGTGCCAGCAGTTGGATGAACACTGAAGCTTTCTTT.

The V and J genes are TRBV5-1 and TRBJ1-1, with D maybe TRBD1 (5 bases). Trimming shortened V by 0 bases and J by 11 bases, and 26 bases separated the two germline ends. From germline, CDR1 is SGHRS and CDR2 YFSETQ. This CDR3 comprises 17 residues. The DNA for the CDR3 is TGCGCCAGCAGCTTGGCCGCGGGCAGGGAGGCCCGCCAAACGGCTTTCTTT. It encodes CASSLAAGREARQTAFF.

This rearrangement joins TRBV29-1 to TRBJ2-1; D gene uncertain. This CDR3 has 12 residues. V was cut by 5 bases and J by 4 bases, with 9 bases left in between. Looked up from germline, CDR1 is SQVTM and CDR2 is ANQGSEA. The CDR3, as DNA: TGCAGCGTTACACGGGTATACAATGAGCAGTTCTTC. The encoded protein is CSVTRVYNEQFF.

CDR3 sequence reads: CASSQAEYSPLHF. As DNA, the CDR3 is TGCGCCAGCAGCCAAGCAGAGTATTCACCCCTCCACTTT. The chain uses TRBV4-3 and TRBJ1-6, with unresolved D. Trimming pared 1 base from V and 8 bases from J, leaving 6 bases between. This CDR3 comprises 13 residues. Germline V lookup: CDR1 LGHNA, CDR2 YSLEER.

CDR3: CASSPRLPSYEQYF. The CDR3 bases are TGTGCCAGCAGCCCGCGACTTCCCTCCTACGAGCAGTACTTC. The chain recombines TRBV13 with TRBJ2-7; D gene unclear. This CDR3 is built from 14 residues. V was trimmed by 5 bases and J by 0 bases, leaving 11 bases between them. Germline V gene lookup returns CDR1 PRHDT and CDR2 FYEKMQ (reference sequence).

The CDR3 DNA follows: TGTGCCAGCAGTAAATCCTACGAGCAGTACTTC. Amino acids: CASSKSYEQYF. The chain couples TRBV6-2 or TRBV6-3 to TRBJ2-7, with no clear D. Trimming removed 5 bases from V and 1 base from J, with 3 bases in between. This CDR3 contains 11 residues. CDR1 is MNHEY and CDR2 is SVGEGT in the germline V gene.

V is TRBV21-1 and J is TRBJ2-1; TRBD2 was called by the table and not checked on the DNA. TRBV21-1 is an annotated pseudogene. The CDR3 runs to 18 residues. The CDR3 here is CASAFRAGGQISYNEQFF. In DNA, the CDR3 is TGTGCCAGCGCCTTTCGAGCGGGAGGCCAAATCTCCTACAATGAGCAGTTCTTC.

The chain couples TRBV11-3 to TRBJ1-1; D is ambiguous. Trimming took off 5 bases at V and 1 base at J, with 11 bases between the two ends. The germline V gene has CDR1 SGHNT and CDR2 YENEEA. This CDR3 contains 14 residues. The CDR3 region has the DNA TGTGCCAGCAGCCGACGGAAAGAGAACACTGAAGCTTTCTTT. It specifies CASSRRKENTEAFF. Complete variable domain (other parts from reference TRBV11-3 and TRBJ1-1): EAGVVQSPRYKIIEKKQPVAFWCNPISGHNTLYWYLQNLGQGPELLIRYENEEAVDDSQLPKDRFSAERLKGVDSTLKIQPAELGDSAVYLCASSRRKENTEAFFGQGTRLTVV.

The chain combines TRBV19 with TRBJ1-5, with 7 bases aligning to TRBD1. The junction had 4 bases not matched to a gene; V was cut back by 9 bases and J by 5 bases. The CDR3 has 12 amino acids. Germline lookup yields CDR1 LNHDA and CDR2 SQIVND (reference sequence). The CDR3 coding sequence is TGTGCCAGCAGGGGGGGGGATCAGCCCCAGCATTTT. Translating gives CASRGGDQPQHF.

This sequence joins TRBV5-8 and TRBJ2-3; D assignment may be TRBD1 or TRBD2 (5 bases each). V was cut by 4 bases and J by 2 bases, with 14 bases left in between. The CDR3 covers 15 residues. The germline gives CDR1 SGHTS, CDR2 YDEGEE. CDR3 bases: TGTGCCAGCAGCACGGGGCGCGGTATCACAGATACGCAGTATTTT. Translating it yields CASSTGRGITDTQYF. Looking up the rest from reference TRBV5-8 and TRBJ2-3 gives the full variable domain: EAGVTQSPTHLIKTRGQQATLRCSPISGHTSVYWYQQALGLGLQFLLWYDEGEERNRGNFPPRFSGRQFPNYSSELNVNALELEDSALYLCASSTGRGITDTQYFGPGTRLTVL.

This rearrangement joins TRBV29-1 to TRBJ1-1; 8 bases line up with TRBD1. There are 14 residues in the CDR3. The V segment lost 3 bases and the J segment 2 bases; nucleotides outside the gene matches: 5. Germline V gene sequence: CDR1 SQVTM, CDR2 ANQGSEA. CDR3 nucleotide sequence: TGCAGCGTTGAGAGAGGGACAGGTAACACTGAAGCTTTCTTT. As protein: CSVERGTGNTEAFF.

The chain is built from TRBV19 and TRBJ1-5; no definite D call. CDR1 is LNHDA, CDR2 SQIVND, per germline (reference sequence). The CDR3 has 13 amino acids. V lost 5 bases and J lost 2, with 7 bases in between. The CDR3 nucleotides are TGTGCCAGTAGTCCACAACGCAATCAGCCCCAGCATTTT. Protein product: CASSPQRNQPQHF.